This T cell receptor beta chain was profiled in a study of shared clonotypes between healthy human individuals. The V end was cut by 5 bases, the J end by 2 bases, with 13 bases between. This CDR3 region has 15 residues. Germline-derived CDR1 and CDR2 are SGHTA and FQGTGA. Measured with immunoSEQ multiplex PCR; TCRdb has only the in-frame clones, and not every one. The sample records a few million clones, about 92% being singletons. The rearrangement joins TRBV7-3 to TRBJ2-1; D perhaps matches TRBD2 (6 bases). This clonotype was sampled from a man between 18 and 35 years old in good health. Sequencing was performed on naive CD4+ T cells sorted from blood. As to subset: CD45RA+ positively selected. The CDR3 reads CASSTASSAYNEQFF. CDR3 bases: TGTGCCAGCAGCACAGCTTCTAGCGCCTACAATGAGCAGTTCTTC.